These 31 T cell receptor beta chains were all obtained from the same sample, sequenced in a study of cytomegalovirus exposure and HLA in healthy donors. Sequencing used immunoSEQ multiplex PCR; TCRdb keeps in-frame clones, though not all of them. The data hold 160,000 or so clones, with roughly 84% observed a single time. The sample comprised PBMCs. These receptors all stem from a man aged 30 to 45 in good health and CMV-seropositive.

The rearrangement joins TRBV30 to TRBJ1-1; maybe TRBD1 (5 bases). The CDR3 is made up of 13 amino acids. CDR1 is GTSNPN and CDR2 is SVGIG in the germline V gene (reference sequence). V was shortened by 0 bases and J by 3 bases, with 8 bases between the two germline ends. The CDR3 loop reads CAWSVGGDTEAFF. In nucleotides, the CDR3 is TGTGCCTGGAGTGTAGGAGGGGACACTGAAGCTTTCTTT.

The chain employs TRBV7-8 and TRBJ1-5, with no clear D. With 1 base removed from V and 4 bases from J, the gap between germline ends came to 11 bases. Germline assignment: CDR1 SGHVS and CDR2 FQNEAQ. The CDR3 is 15 amino acids. In DNA form, the CDR3 reads TGTGCCAGCAGCTTAGTTGCAGGTGGGAATCAGCCCCAGCATTTT. This encodes CASSLVAGGNQPQHF.

Comment on this clone: A read error may account for a junction end that differs from germline. The rearrangement joins TRBV30 to TRBJ1-5, with D possibly matching TRBD1 (6 bases). The germline V gene encodes CDR1 GTSNPN and CDR2 SVGIG (reference sequence). The CDR3 extends over 15 amino acids. CDR3 in DNA: TGTGCCTGGAGTGTACTGTCGGGGGGCAACCAGCCCCAGCATTTT. Translation gives CAWSVLSGGNQPQHF.

This clone has just one count. The V gene is TRBV28, the J gene TRBJ2-4; D is ambiguous. Trimming removed 1 base at V and 0 bases at J, with 13 bases between. The CDR3 is 17 amino acids. Germline assignment: CDR1 MDHEN and CDR2 SYDVKM. The CDR3 loop reads CASSLYSLPGAKNIQYF. CDR3 nucleotide sequence: TGTGCCAGCAGTTTATACTCCCTACCGGGAGCCAAAAACATTCAGTACTTC.

This sequence joins TRBV29-1 and TRBJ2-3; maybe TRBD1 (5 bases). The CDR3 loop spans 14 amino acids. Trimming shortened V by 4 bases and J by 4 bases, and 15 bases separated the two germline ends. Germline V gene sequence: CDR1 SQVTM, CDR2 ANQGSEA. This chain's CDR3 is CSVVKGIVADTQYF. For the CDR3, the DNA is TGCAGCGTTGTAAAGGGGATAGTCGCAGATACGCAGTATTTT.

This clone was counted between two and nine times. The chain links TRBV6-6 to TRBJ1-5, with 8 positions matching TRBD1. The CDR3 spans 15 residues. V gave up 2 bases and J gave up 11 bases; unmatched junction bases: 11. In germline, CDR1 is MNHNY, CDR2 SVGAGI (reference sequence). The CDR3 region is CASSYEGQETRSQHF. DNA of the CDR3: TGTGCCAGCAGTTACGAGGGACAGGAAACGAGGTCCCAGCATTTT.

This rearrangement joins TRBV7-2 to TRBJ2-2; D call uncertain. The germline CDR1 and CDR2 sequences are SGHTA and FQGNSA. There are 12 residues in the CDR3. V lost 4 bases and J lost 3, with 3 bases in between. The CDR3 DNA follows: TGTGCCAGCAGCTCCTACACCGGGGAGCTGTTTTTT. Its protein is CASSSYTGELFF.

This clone was observed once. The chain joins TRBV7-2 to TRBJ2-1; D remains unclear. Germline loops: CDR1 SGHTA, CDR2 FQGNSA. V was cut by 5 bases and J by 3 bases, with 14 bases left in between. This CDR3 contains 15 residues. This CDR3 reads CASSTVPQLYNEQFF. CDR3 bases: TGTGCCAGCAGCACAGTCCCGCAACTCTACAATGAGCAGTTCTTC. The whole variable domain, remainder taken from reference TRBV7-2 and TRBJ2-1, is GAGVSQSPSNKVTEKGKDVELRCDPISGHTALYWYRQSLGQGLEFLIYFQGNSAPDKSGLPSDRFSAERTGGSVSTLTIQRTQQEDSAVYLCASSTVPQLYNEQFFGPGTRLTVL.

The chain recombines TRBV20-1 with TRBJ1-2; D uncertain. Trimming pared 1 base from V and 6 bases from J, leaving 6 bases between. The CDR3 totals 11 residues. Germline values: CDR1 DFQATT, CDR2 SNEGSKA (reference sequence). CDR3 sequence (DNA): TGCAGTGCTAGAGTTGCTAATGGCTACACCTTC. It encodes CSARVANGYTF.

This rearrangement joins TRBV2 to TRBJ2-7, with unresolved D. The length of the CDR3 is 15 residues. The germline V gene encodes CDR1 SNHLY and CDR2 FYNNEI. V lost 3 bases and J lost 0, with 12 bases in between. CDR3 bases: TGTGCCAGCAGTGACCCAGCTCTAGACTCCTACGAGCAGTACTTC. Amino acid sequence: CASSDPALDSYEQYF.

This clone was seen only once. The chain employs TRBV6-1 and TRBJ1-4; TRBD1 is a possible D gene (5 bases). Germline CDR1 reads MNHNS; CDR2 reads SASEGT. Between the trimmed V and J ends, which lost 0 bases and 10 bases, there was a span of 18 bases. The CDR3 spans 16 residues. The CDR3, as DNA: TGTGCCAGCAGTGAAGCGCAGACAGTCAAAGAAGGAAAACTGTTTTTT. As protein: CASSEAQTVKEGKLFF.

In DNA, the CDR3 is TGTGCCAGCAGCGTAGCTAGCGGGGGCACCACCGGGGAGCTGTTTTTT. Translation gives CASSVASGGTTGELFF. The V call is TRBV9, the J call TRBJ2-2, with 10 bases identical to TRBD2. The CDR3 contains 16 residues. The germline CDR1 and CDR2 sequences are SGDLS and YYNGEE. The junction had 3 bases not matched to a gene; V was cut back by 0 bases and J by 4 bases.

V and J are TRBV30 and TRBJ2-3, with 7 bases lining up with TRBD2. Losses at the gene ends were 5 bases for V and 4 bases for J; bases not matched to a gene: 6. The CDR3 contains 13 residues. Per the germline V gene, CDR1 is GTSNPN and CDR2 is SVGIG (reference sequence). The CDR3 region has the DNA TGTGCCTGGGCGCTGACTAGCTCAGATACGCAGTATTTT. This encodes CAWALTSSDTQYF.

J is TRBJ1-2 and V is TRBV6-6; 8 bases fit TRBD1. This CDR3 has 14 amino acids. Germline V CDR1 and CDR2: MNHNY, SVGAGI (reference sequence). V trimming: 2 bases; J trimming: 4 bases; junction bases outside the gene matches: 3. CDR3 bases: TGTGCCAGCAGTTACGGACAGGGAGCCTATGGCTACACCTTC. It is translated as CASSYGQGAYGYTF.

This clone was recorded once. The chain recombines TRBV6-1 with TRBJ1-5; D possibly corresponds to TRBD1 (5 bases). The V end lost 1 base, the J end lost 6 bases, and 19 bases lay between the germline ends. The germline gives CDR1 MNHNS, CDR2 SASEGT. The CDR3 has 17 residues. CDR3 sequence reads: CASSEGTNRQIIQPQHF. The CDR3 nucleotides are TGTGCCAGCAGTGAAGGGACAAACAGACAAATTATTCAGCCCCAGCATTTT.

The chain is built from TRBV27 and TRBJ1-3; perhaps TRBD1 as D (6 bases). The CDR3 extends over 14 amino acids. V lost 6 bases to trimming and J lost 4 bases, with 13 bases between them. Germline V gene sequence: CDR1 MNHEY, CDR2 SMNVEV (reference sequence). CDR3 region: CASRPQGRGNTIYF. DNA of the CDR3: TGTGCCAGCAGACCTCAGGGGAGAGGAAACACCATATATTTT.

This clone showed up just once. The chain combines TRBV27 with TRBJ1-1; tentatively, D is TRBD1 (5 bases). Looked up from germline, CDR1 is MNHEY and CDR2 is SMNVEV (reference sequence). This CDR3 has 11 amino acids. Trimming took 4 bases from V and 6 from J, leaving 6 bases between them. In nucleotides, the CDR3 is TGTGCCAGCAGTTGGGGCGCTGAAGCTTTCTTT. Protein sequence: CASSWGAEAFF.

The rearrangement uses TRBV27 and TRBJ2-3, with 9 bases lining up with TRBD2. CDR1 and CDR2 (germline): MNHEY, SMNVEV (reference sequence). V shed 7 bases and J 4 bases; nucleotides not matched to a gene: 12. The CDR3 sequence is 16 residues long. CDR3 coding DNA: TGTGCCAGCATTACCTCCCGAGCGGGAGGTTCAGATACGCAGTATTTT. Its protein is CASITSRAGGSDTQYF.

J is TRBJ2-2 and V is TRBV7-2; 8 nucleotides agree with TRBD1. The CDR3 contains 17 residues. Germline loops: CDR1 SGHTA, CDR2 FQGNSA. V lost 5 bases, J lost 4 bases, and 12 bases stayed unmatched. CDR3 nucleotides: TGTGCCAGCAGCCCATGGGCAGGGGGCTTGAGCACCGGGGAGCTGTTTTTT. This codes for CASSPWAGGLSTGELFF.

The chain links TRBV7-2 to TRBJ2-3, with D tentatively TRBD1 (7 bases). The V gene's germline CDR1 is SGHTA and CDR2 FQGNSA. V was trimmed by 3 bases and J by 2 bases, leaving 12 bases between them. The CDR3 contains 15 residues. The CDR3 loop reads CASSFVRGDTDTQYF. In nucleotides, the CDR3 is TGTGCCAGCAGCTTCGTCAGGGGGGACACAGATACGCAGTATTTT.

The rearrangement joins TRBV27 to TRBJ2-3, with D unresolved. The CDR3 is made up of 14 amino acids. Germline V gene lookup returns CDR1 MNHEY and CDR2 SMNVEV (reference sequence). Trimming shortened V by 3 bases and J by 6 bases, and 13 bases separated the two germline ends. The CDR3 coding sequence is TGTGCCAGCAGTTTGCGTCTGCCCCCCGATACGCAGTATTTT. This translates into CASSLRLPPDTQYF.

In its sample, this clone was seen a few times. The rearrangement links TRBV7-2 to TRBJ2-1; 7 nucleotides align to TRBD2. V lost 7 bases to trimming and J lost 6 bases; unmatched junction nucleotides: 6. Germline V gene data show CDR1 as SGHTA and CDR2 as FQGNSA. The CDR3 has 13 amino acids. The CDR3 nucleotides are TGTGCCAGCACCTTGACTAGCTCCAATGAGCAGTTCTTC. Its translation: CASTLTSSNEQFF.

The sample holds one count of this clone. The chain employs TRBV18 and TRBJ2-1; the D gene is possibly TRBD2 (7 bases). The germline V and J ends were trimmed by 6 bases and 6 bases, with 18 bases remaining between them. Germline V CDR1 and CDR2: KGHSH, LQKENI. This CDR3 comprises 15 residues. The CDR3 nucleotides read TGTGCCAGCTCTCCCCGTGGGGGGGGCTTCAATGAGCAGTTCTTC. It specifies CASSPRGGGFNEQFF.

The rearrangement uses TRBV19 and TRBJ2-2; 11 nucleotides match TRBD2. The CDR3 is 16 amino acids. J gave up 5 bases and V 3 bases, and 5 bases lay outside the gene matches. CDR1 and CDR2 from the germline V gene are LNHDA and SQIVND (reference sequence). CDR3 sequence: CASSIPSGRRTGELFF. DNA for the CDR3: TGTGCCAGTAGTATCCCTAGCGGGAGGCGGACCGGGGAGCTGTTTTTT. Complete variable domain (other parts from reference TRBV19 and TRBJ2-2): DGGITQSPKYLFRKEGQNVTLSCEQNLNHDAMYWYRQDPGQGLRLIYYSQIVNDFQKGDIAEGYSVSREKKESFPLTVTSAQKNPTAFYLCASSIPSGRRTGELFFGEGSRLTVL.

This chain links TRBV13 with TRBJ2-1; 8 bases line up with TRBD2. This CDR3 has 14 residues. The V and J ends lost 3 bases and 5 bases, in that order; junction bases with no gene match: 3. The germline gives CDR1 PRHDT, CDR2 FYEKMQ (reference sequence). The CDR3 region has the DNA TGTGCCAGCAGCTTCAAACTAGCGGACAATGAGCAGTTCTTC. The encoded protein is CASSFKLADNEQFF.

This clone was detected once. In DNA form, the CDR3 reads TGTGCCAGCAGTCCATGGATGGGACTAGCGGCTTACAATGAGCAGTTCTTC. It is translated as CASSPWMGLAAYNEQFF. The gene calls are TRBV28 and TRBJ2-1; 11 bases are shared with TRBD2. Trimming took 5 bases from V and 4 from J; bases not matched to a gene: 10. The germline gives CDR1 MDHEN, CDR2 SYDVKM. This CDR3 spans 17 amino acids.

The chain has TRBV18 and TRBJ2-7; maybe TRBD2 (5 bases). V was shortened by 3 bases and J by 3 bases, with 6 bases between the two germline ends. CDR1 is KGHSH, CDR2 LQKENI, per germline. The CDR3 has 12 residues. CDR3 in amino acids: CASSPTNYEQYF. Here the CDR3 DNA reads TGTGCCAGCTCACCGACTAACTACGAGCAGTACTTC.

This clone came up a few times. This chain uses TRBV20-1 with TRBJ2-7; D remains unclear. CDR3 length: 11 amino acids. V lost 3 bases and J 3 bases, leaving 6 bases between the germline ends. Germline-derived CDR1 and CDR2 are DFQATT and SNEGSKA (reference sequence). The CDR3 region has the DNA TGCAGTGCTAGTCCAGACTACGAGCAGTACTTC. It translates to CSASPDYEQYF.

The gene calls are TRBV15 and TRBJ1-2; D not certain. V was pared by 0 bases and J by 4 bases, with 15 bases between. This CDR3 contains 16 residues. CDR1 LNHNV and CDR2 YYDKDF come from the germline V gene (reference sequence). DNA for the CDR3: TGTGCCACCAGCAGAGATCTAGGAACGGAGGCCTATGGCTACACCTTC. Its protein is CATSRDLGTEAYGYTF.

The CDR3 spells CASSLEPSSYNEQFF. For the CDR3, the DNA is TGTGCCAGCAGCTTAGAGCCGAGCTCCTACAATGAGCAGTTCTTC. V and J are TRBV7-2 and TRBJ2-1; D remains ambiguous. V lost 1 base, J lost 0 bases, and 7 bases lay in between. The CDR3 loop spans 15 amino acids. Per the germline V gene, CDR1 is SGHTA and CDR2 is FQGNSA.

The chain employs TRBV27 and TRBJ1-1, with TRBD1 matching 8 bases. The germline gives CDR1 MNHEY, CDR2 SMNVEV (reference sequence). The CDR3 is 13 amino acids. J lost 6 bases, V lost 3 bases, and 3 bases had no gene match. Written as DNA, the CDR3 is TGTGCCAGCAGTTTCACACAGGGGGCTGAAGCTTTCTTT. Translated, it gives CASSFTQGAEAFF.